The 10 T cell receptor beta chains below all came from one sample that was sequenced in a study of blood T cell repertoires in COVID-19. Measured with immunoSEQ multiplex PCR; TCRdb has only the in-frame clones, and not every one. The sample records about 220,000 clones, about 91% being singletons. Sample: PBMCs or T cells enriched from blood (not recorded which). The receptors derive from a woman aged 40 to 49 with acute COVID-19.

The V call is TRBV5-1, the J call TRBJ2-1, with 13 bases lining up with TRBD2. Germline CDR1 reads SGHRS; CDR2 reads YFSETQ. CDR3 length: 17 amino acids. With V trimmed by 1 base and J by 7 bases, 8 bases remained unmatched. This CDR3 reads CASSLTSGRAGANEQFF. CDR3 sequence (DNA): TGCGCCAGCAGCTTGACTAGCGGGAGGGCCGGGGCGAATGAGCAGTTCTTC.

The chain combines TRBV7-2 with TRBJ1-1; the D is unclear. CDR1 SGHTA and CDR2 FQGNSA come from the germline V gene. The CDR3 contains 14 residues. V gave up 1 base and J gave up 3 bases, with 9 bases separating them. In nucleotides, the CDR3 is TGTGCCAGCAGCTTAGGGCAGGTATACACTGAAGCTTTCTTT. Residues: CASSLGQVYTEAFF.

The rearrangement uses TRBV21-1 and TRBJ1-2; TRBD1 reflects the table's D call only, with no check against the DNA. TRBV21-1 has pseudogene status. This CDR3 contains 15 residues. The DNA of the CDR3 is TGTGCCAGCAGCAAAAAGGCAGGCCGGCGCTGCGGCTACACCTTC. Translating it yields CASSKKAGRRCGYTF.

This chain connects TRBV30 to TRBJ2-2, with D tentatively TRBD1 (6 bases). The CDR3 has 13 amino acids. Germline V CDR1 and CDR2: GTSNPN, SVGIG (reference sequence). V was clipped by 5 bases and J by 4 bases, with 11 bases between them. In nucleotides, the CDR3 is TGTGCCTGGCGGGAAGGGGGCACCGGGGAGCTGTTTTTT. Translated: CAWREGGTGELFF.

The chain is built from TRBV11-2 and TRBJ2-7; 9 bases map to TRBD1. The germline V gene encodes CDR1 SGHAT and CDR2 FQNNGV. This CDR3 is 15 amino acids long. The ends lost 1 base at V and 2 bases at J; junction bases unmatched: 3. CDR3 sequence: CASSLAGTGPYEQYF. The CDR3 nucleotides are TGTGCCAGCAGCTTAGCTGGGACAGGGCCCTACGAGCAGTACTTC.

This rearrangement joins TRBV5-1 to TRBJ2-5, with 8 bases matching TRBD2. J gave up 5 bases and V 0 bases, and 6 bases lay outside the gene matches. From germline, CDR1 is SGHRS and CDR2 YFSETQ. The CDR3 covers 15 residues. CDR3 coding DNA: TGCGCCAGCAGCTTGGAGGTAGCGGGGCGCGAGACCCAGTACTTC. This encodes CASSLEVAGRETQYF.

In DNA form, the CDR3 reads TGCGCCAGCAGCTTGGAAAGGGGAAACATCGATACGCAGTATTTT. This encodes CASSLERGNIDTQYF. The rearrangement joins TRBV5-1 to TRBJ2-3; maybe TRBD1 (5 bases). The CDR3 is 15 residues long. Per the germline V gene, CDR1 is SGHRS and CDR2 is YFSETQ. Trimming removed 0 bases from V and 6 bases from J, with 14 bases in between.

This clone has a single count. V usage is TRBV11-2 and J usage is TRBJ2-3, with 10 nucleotides matching TRBD2. This CDR3 is 17 amino acids long. Germline-derived CDR1 and CDR2 are SGHAT and FQNNGV. J was trimmed by 4 bases and V by 5 bases; bases with no gene match: 12. CDR3 amino acids: CASSLRGSGGRADTQYF. The CDR3 DNA reads as TGTGCCAGCAGCCTGCGAGGTAGCGGGGGGCGGGCAGATACGCAGTATTTT.

This chain uses TRBV27 with TRBJ2-7; TRBD2 agrees at 12 bases. Germline V lookup: CDR1 MNHEY, CDR2 SMNVEV (reference sequence). The length of the CDR3 is 15 residues. V was pared by 5 bases and J by 7 bases, with 9 bases of the junction left unmatched. The CDR3 loop is CASSLLAGGPSEQYV. The CDR3 nucleotides are TGTGCCAGCAGTCTTCTAGCGGGAGGGCCGAGTGAGCAGTACGTC.

This clone was counted many times. This rearrangement joins TRBV7-2 to TRBJ1-1; D remains unclear. The V gene lost 5 bases and the J gene lost 6 bases, with 13 bases spanning the gap. Germline V lookup: CDR1 SGHTA, CDR2 FQGNSA. The CDR3 covers 13 residues. The CDR3 region is CASSPGGPAEAFF. The CDR3 DNA reads as TGTGCCAGCAGCCCCGGCGGTCCCGCTGAAGCTTTCTTT.